A single sample gave rise to the 18 T cell receptor beta chains below, sequenced in a study of response to subunit inactivated influenza vaccine. In TCRdb, the RT-PCR reads were re-called with MiXCR into one record per CDR3 protein. In the table there are hundreds of thousands of distinct CDR3 sequences, approximately 7.1% of which are singletons. The sample consisted of PBMCs from blood, taken less than 30 months after vaccination. The receptors were gathered from a man aged 50 to 75 who received an inactivated influenza vaccine.

V gene TRBV7-3 combines with J gene TRBJ2-7, with unresolved D. The CDR3 spans 14 residues. Germline V gene data show CDR1 as SGHTA and CDR2 as FQGTGA. V lost 5 bases and J lost 0, with 11 bases in between. CDR3 bases: TGTGCCAGCAGCCCGAGCGCGGCCTCCTACGAGCAGTACTTC. Its protein is CASSPSAASYEQYF.

This clonotype was picked up a small number of times. The chain joins TRBV7-2 to TRBJ2-7; D assignment may be TRBD1 or TRBD2 (5 bases each). The CDR3 spans 14 residues. Trimming pared 7 bases from V and 6 bases from J, leaving 19 bases between. Germline V CDR1 and CDR2: SGHTA, FQGNSA. CDR3 in DNA: TGTGCCAGCAATCCGCAGTTTGGGGCGGGCGAGCAGTACTTC. It yields the protein CASNPQFGAGEQYF.

This clonotype was recorded a few times. This rearrangement joins TRBV12-3 or TRBV12-4 to TRBJ1-1, with D perhaps TRBD1 (6 bases). Trimming removed 6 bases from V and 1 base from J, with 12 bases in between. The CDR3 sequence is 14 residues long. CDR3 sequence reads: CASSPGHSNTEAFF. CDR3 nucleotide sequence: TGTGCCAGCAGCCCGGGACATTCGAACACTGAAGCTTTCTTT.

As for this clonotype: A clone one base away is much larger, so this may be a read error. This chain links TRBV10-3 with TRBJ2-3; D gene uncertain. This CDR3 is 17 amino acids long. CDR1 ENHRY and CDR2 SYGVKD come from the germline V gene. CDR3 nucleotide sequence: TGTGCCATCAGTGAGTCGTGGCCGGCCGACATCGGAGATACGCGGTATTTT. Translated, it gives CAISESWPADIGDTRYF.

This clonotype was detected many times. J is TRBJ2-1 and V is TRBV11-1; 7 bases map to TRBD2. CDR1 and CDR2 from the germline V gene are SGHAT and FQDESV (reference sequence). This CDR3 has 15 amino acids. Trimming took 1 base from V and 8 from J; bases not matched to a gene: 8. CDR3 loop: CASSLGRGEHYEQFF. The CDR3 DNA reads TGTGCCAGCAGCTTAGGCCGGGGGGAACACTATGAGCAGTTCTTC.

This clonotype was counted only a few times. The CDR3 loop reads CASSVGGGGRTDTQYF. The CDR3 bases are TGTGCCAGCAGCGTAGGTGGCGGGGGCCGCACAGATACGCAGTATTTT. The V and J genes are TRBV9 and TRBJ2-3, with D perhaps TRBD2 (7 bases). CDR1 is SGDLS and CDR2 is YYNGEE in the germline V gene. The V end lost 0 bases, the J end lost 1 base, and 12 bases lay between the germline ends. CDR3 length equals 16 residues.

The CDR3 region is CATSRAGSPQETQYF. The DNA of the CDR3 is TGTGCCACCAGCAGAGCGGGCAGCCCCCAAGAGACCCAGTACTTC. The chain joins TRBV15 to TRBJ2-5; no clear D. Trimming cost V 1 base and J 1 base, with 10 bases left between them. The germline gives CDR1 LNHNV, CDR2 YYDKDF (reference sequence). The CDR3 has 15 residues.

The chain carries TRBV9 and TRBJ2-1; 13 nucleotides align to TRBD2. Per germline, CDR1 SGDLS and CDR2 YYNGEE. The CDR3 spans 18 residues. The V and J ends lost 1 base and 10 bases, in that order; junction bases with no gene match: 14. As DNA, the CDR3 is TGTGCCAGCAGCGTAAGGGGAGGGGAACTAGCGGGGGGGAAGGAGCAGTTCTTC. It translates to CASSVRGGELAGGKEQFF.

The DNA for the CDR3 is TGCAGTGCTAGTTCGGGACTAGCGGGAGCCTGGTCCTACGAGCAGTACTTC. Its translation is CSASSGLAGAWSYEQYF. The chain combines TRBV20-1 with TRBJ2-7, with 14 nucleotides matching TRBD2. J gave up 1 base and V 3 bases, and 8 bases lay outside the gene matches. The CDR3 totals 17 residues. Germline CDR1 and CDR2: DFQATT and SNEGSKA (reference sequence).

CDR3 protein: CASSSGQAYGYTF. The CDR3 DNA is TGTGCCAGCTCCTCCGGACAGGCCTATGGCTACACCTTC. V is TRBV18 and J is TRBJ1-2; TRBD1 aligns across 7 bases. With 6 bases clipped from V and 4 bases from J, the junction kept 5 bases outside the gene matches. CDR1 is KGHSH, CDR2 LQKENI, per germline. This CDR3 contains 13 residues.

The CDR3 sequence: CASSLALRVRNSPLHF. The CDR3 DNA is TGTGCCAGCAGCTTAGCCCTTCGGGTTCGTAATTCACCCCTCCACTTT. The rearrangement joins TRBV7-9 to TRBJ1-6; no definite D call. Trimming removed 0 bases at V and 6 bases at J, with 12 bases between. The germline gives CDR1 SEHNR, CDR2 FQNEAQ (reference sequence). The CDR3 sequence is 16 residues long.

This chain uses TRBV29-1 with TRBJ2-1; TRBD2 is a possible D gene (6 bases). The CDR3 runs to 15 residues. Per the germline V gene, CDR1 is SQVTM and CDR2 is ANQGSEA. Trimming took off 1 base at V and 7 bases at J, with 17 bases between the two ends. Here the CDR3 DNA reads TGCAGCGTTGAAGTCGCAGCGGGCCCCCAAAATGAGCAGTTCTTC. This sequence encodes CSVEVAAGPQNEQFF.

There are many counts of this clonotype. The V call is TRBV25-1, the J call TRBJ1-1, with a tentative D call TRBD1 (5 bases). V dropped 7 bases and J dropped 1 base, with 13 bases sitting between them. Germline CDR1 is MGHDK and CDR2 is SYGVNS. The CDR3 totals 14 residues. CDR3: CASTRAGTNTEAFF. The CDR3 DNA follows: TGTGCCAGCACCAGAGCAGGGACGAACACTGAAGCTTTCTTT.

This clonotype turned up a few times. The chain is built from TRBV28 and TRBJ1-5; unclear D gene. Deletions cut 3 bases from V and 11 bases from J, with 11 bases between. The CDR3 contains 12 residues. Germline CDR1 MDHEN, CDR2 SYDVKM. CDR3 bases: TGTGCCAGCAGTTTTTCTGGGAGGGCCCAGCATTTT. Protein: CASSFSGRAQHF. The whole variable domain, filled in from reference TRBV28 and TRBJ1-5, reads DVKVTQSSRYLVKRTGEKVFLECVQDMDHENMFWYRQDPGLGLRLIYFSYDVKMKEKGDIPEGYSVSREKKERFSLILESASTNQTSMYLCASSFSGRAQHFGDGTRLSIL.

This clonotype was detected ten times or more. The chain has TRBV20-1 and TRBJ2-1, with D uncertain. V was cut by 3 bases and J by 0 bases, with 9 bases left in between. Germline V CDR1 and CDR2: DFQATT, SNEGSKA (reference sequence). This CDR3 has 14 residues. The CDR3 region has the DNA TGCAGTGCTAGTCATCCTTCCTCCTACAATGAGCAGTTCTTC. Amino acid sequence: CSASHPSSYNEQFF.

This sequence joins TRBV5-1 and TRBJ2-5; 8 nucleotides line up with TRBD1. Per germline, CDR1 SGHRS and CDR2 YFSETQ. This CDR3 is 14 amino acids long. After removal of 2 bases from V and 5 bases from J, the junction contained 5 bases not matched to a gene. For the CDR3, the DNA is TGCGCCAGCAGCTTCAGGGGGCCTGGGGAGACCCAGTACTTC. This codes for CASSFRGPGETQYF.

The CDR3 DNA is TGTGCCAGCAGTTTGGCGAGGGTTGGACAGCCCCAGCATTTT. Its protein is CASSLARVGQPQHF. The V gene is TRBV12-3 or TRBV12-4, the J gene TRBJ1-5, with D unresolved. Trimming removed 3 bases from V and 7 bases from J, with 13 bases in between. This CDR3 comprises 14 residues.

As regards this clonotype: A much larger clone is a single base away; this may be a read error. V and J are TRBV6-2 or TRBV6-3 and TRBJ2-7; D gene unclear. V shed 4 bases and J shed 5 bases, with 12 bases lying between them. Germline CDR1 and CDR2: MNHEY and SVGEGT. The CDR3 totals 13 residues. The CDR3 DNA reads as TGTGCCAGCAGTTGGGCAGCATCCGACGAGCAGTACTTC. Translating gives CASSWAASDEQYF.